This TCR beta chain came from a study of cytomegalovirus exposure and HLA in healthy donors. Turning to this clone: Its antigen is currently unknown.

This CDR3 comprises 15 residues. The V segment lost 5 bases and the J segment 1 base; nucleotides outside the gene matches: 5. Germline CDR1 and CDR2: LNHNV and YYDKDF (reference sequence). Whole-study results and caveats: When analyzed later, a missense DCLRE1C variant was found to be linked to TCR beta V- and J-gene trimming. Later work showed greater clonal expansion in HLA-associated TCR beta chains than in equally common others.

PCR used 60 Vbeta primers and 13 Jbeta primers. The protocol was immunoSEQ multiplex PCR, while the TCRdb copy is restricted to in-frame clones and leaves out a portion. The sample lists 150,000 to 200,000 clones; about four fifths were seen once. This receptor was obtained from a woman aged 25-40 years in good health and CMV-seropositive. The chain employs TRBV15 and TRBJ1-2; 9 bases fit TRBD1. Sequenced sample: PBMCs. CDR3 sequence (DNA): TGTGCCACCAGCGGGGGGGACAGGGATAACTATGGCTACACCTTC. It translates to CATSGGDRDNYGYTF. The whole variable domain, filled in from reference TRBV15 and TRBJ1-2, reads DAMVIQNPRYQVTQFGKPVTLSCSQTLNHNVMYWYQQKSSQAPKLLFHYYDKDFNNEADTPDNFQSRRPNTSFCFLDIRSPGLGDTAMYLCATSGGDRDNYGYTFGSGTRLTVV.